The T cell receptor (beta chain) described here comes from a study of cytomegalovirus exposure and HLA in healthy donors. In germline, CDR1 is SGHRS, CDR2 YFSETQ. The CDR3 is 14 residues long. V was trimmed by 2 bases and J by 0 bases, leaving 9 bases between them. With regard to this clone: The sample contains more than one DNA sequence encoding this CDR3.

Sequencing was performed with immunoSEQ multiplex PCR; in TCRdb, only in-frame clones are kept and a portion is missing. The table has around 70,000 clones, over 85% seen once; the top ten hold approximately 1.5%. This receptor was identified in a man younger than 30 in good health and CMV-seropositive. The chain links TRBV5-1 to TRBJ2-7; D might be TRBD2 (6 bases). The specimen was PBMCs. CDR3 in amino acids: CASSLSGSSYEQYF. In DNA, the CDR3 is TGCGCCAGCAGCTTATCCGGGAGCTCCTACGAGCAGTACTTC.